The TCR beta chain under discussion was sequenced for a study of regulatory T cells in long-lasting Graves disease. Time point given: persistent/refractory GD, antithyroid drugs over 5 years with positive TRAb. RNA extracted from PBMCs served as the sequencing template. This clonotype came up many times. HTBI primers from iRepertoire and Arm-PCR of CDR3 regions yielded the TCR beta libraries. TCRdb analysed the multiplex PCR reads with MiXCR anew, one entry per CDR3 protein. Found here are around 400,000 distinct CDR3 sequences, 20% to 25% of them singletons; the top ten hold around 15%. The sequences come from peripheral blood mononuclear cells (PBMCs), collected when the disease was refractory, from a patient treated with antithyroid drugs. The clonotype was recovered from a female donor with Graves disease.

The CDR3 loop reads CASSQEGMNTEAFF. CDR3 nucleotide sequence: TGTGCCAGCAGCCAAGAGGGGATGAACACTGAAGCTTTCTTT. The chain couples TRBV3-1 to TRBJ1-1; D is undetermined. The length of the CDR3 is 14 residues. Looked up from germline, CDR1 is LGHDT and CDR2 is YNNKEL (reference sequence). V lost 0 bases and J lost 0, with 5 bases in between.